This entry lists 19 T cell receptor beta chains sequenced from one sample in a study of blood T cell repertoires in COVID-19 (dated by TCRdb to the early 2020s). Library generation was performed with the immunoSEQ multiplex PCR assay. TCRdb retrieved this table from immuneACCESS and kept in-frame rearrangements only. Not all clones are present; in checked studies, unresolved V genes account for under half, and no reason is known for the remainder. The sample contains tens of thousands of clones, roughly 91% of them found a single time. 1.9% of the sample is taken by the ten largest. The sequenced sample was peripheral blood. Receptors originate from a woman aged 45-65 years in a cohort sampled during active COVID-19.

The rearrangement uses TRBV19 and TRBJ1-1, with D perhaps matching TRBD1 (6 bases). Germline values: CDR1 LNHDA, CDR2 SQIVND (reference sequence). The CDR3 has 12 amino acids. Trimming took 5 bases from V and 6 from J, leaving 10 bases between them. As DNA, the CDR3 is TGTGCCAGTAGTCCCTACAGGGCTGAAGCTTTCTTT. Translated, it gives CASSPYRAEAFF.

J is TRBJ2-5 and V is TRBV5-4, with D perhaps matching TRBD2 (5 bases). CDR3 length: 14 amino acids. The V gene lost 4 bases and the J gene lost 2 bases, with 12 bases spanning the gap. Germline CDR1 and CDR2: SGHNT and YYREEE (reference sequence). CDR3: CASSPRTGQETQYF. The CDR3 DNA sequence: TGTGCCAGCAGCCCCCGGACGGGGCAAGAGACCCAGTACTTC.

This chain joins TRBV10-3 and TRBJ2-3; D is perhaps TRBD2 (5 bases). This CDR3 has 12 amino acids. V gave up 8 bases and J gave up 11 bases, with 17 bases separating them. Germline values: CDR1 ENHRY, CDR2 SYGVKD. The CDR3 sequence is CAIGAEGREQYF. The CDR3 nucleotides are TGTGCCATCGGAGCCGAAGGCCGGGAGCAGTATTTT.

The V and J genes are TRBV27 and TRBJ1-2, with D perhaps matching TRBD1 (6 bases). CDR1 is MNHEY and CDR2 is SMNVEV in the germline V gene (reference sequence). V was cut by 6 bases and J by 4 bases, with 15 bases left in between. This CDR3 is built from 14 residues. The CDR3 nucleotides read TGTGCCAGCAGGGGTAGACAGGCTTCCTATGGCTACACCTTC. Translating gives CASRGRQASYGYTF.

The chain combines TRBV5-5 with TRBJ1-5, with 7 bases fitting TRBD1. Losses at the gene ends were 4 bases for V and 0 bases for J; bases not matched to a gene: 7. The CDR3 totals 16 residues. Germline CDR1 reads SGHKS; CDR2 reads YYEKEE (reference sequence). CDR3 DNA: TGTGCCAGCAGCCCTGGAGGGGGCAATAGCAATCAGCCCCAGCATTTT. Translating gives CASSPGGGNSNQPQHF.

The chain has TRBV4-2 and TRBJ2-1; 9 nucleotides match TRBD1. V dropped 0 bases and J dropped 10; count of bases not matched to a gene: 10. Germline-derived CDR1 and CDR2 are LGHNA and YNFKEQ. There are 16 residues in the CDR3. CDR3 sequence: CASSQDLDRGVKEQFF. CDR3 bases: TGTGCCAGCAGCCAAGATTTGGACAGGGGAGTAAAGGAGCAGTTCTTC.

This clone was counted between two and nine times. This chain uses TRBV28 with TRBJ2-7; maybe TRBD1 (6 bases). CDR1 and CDR2 (germline): MDHEN, SYDVKM. The CDR3 is made up of 17 amino acids. The V end lost 6 bases, the J end lost 6 bases, and 27 bases lay between the germline ends. CDR3 protein: CASSSPAPGQAAREQYF. In nucleotides, the CDR3 is TGTGCCAGCAGCTCCCCCGCCCCGGGACAAGCAGCCCGCGAGCAGTACTTC.

This clone showed up just a few times. Its ends do not fully match the called genes, so a read error is possible. This chain joins TRBV7-7 and TRBJ2-2, with TRBD1 as a possible D gene (6 bases). The germline V gene has CDR1 SSHAT and CDR2 FNYEAQ (reference sequence). This CDR3 contains 13 residues. CDR3 DNA: TGTGCTAGCAGCCTCAGGGGTGGCGGGGAGCTGTTTTTT. It specifies CASSLRGGGELFF.

The chain has TRBV28 and TRBJ2-7; TRBD2 matches 10 bases. CDR1 and CDR2 from the germline V gene are MDHEN and SYDVKM. V shed 2 bases and J 6 bases; nucleotides not matched to a gene: 10. The CDR3 is 16 residues long. CDR3 sequence: CASSLRAASGSGEQYF. As DNA, the CDR3 is TGTGCCAGCAGTTTACGAGCAGCTAGCGGGAGTGGCGAGCAGTACTTC.

The chain recombines TRBV11-2 with TRBJ2-3; TRBD2 agrees at 9 bases. Germline CDR1 is SGHAT and CDR2 is FQNNGV. V was clipped by 1 base and J by 5 bases; unmatched bases: 7. The CDR3 contains 16 residues. CDR3 DNA: TGTGCCAGCAGCTTAGCGCGGGGGGGCCTTAGAGATACGCAGTATTTT. Protein: CASSLARGGLRDTQYF.

This clone was observed once. The rearrangement uses TRBV13 and TRBJ2-1; possible D gene TRBD2, 6 bases. Per germline, CDR1 PRHDT and CDR2 FYEKMQ (reference sequence). CDR3 length: 10 amino acids. V gave up 8 bases and J gave up 8 bases, with 7 bases separating them. As DNA, the CDR3 is TGTGCCAGCGGGGGGTATGAGCAGTTCTTC. It is translated as CASGGYEQFF. Combining the CDR3 with reference TRBV13 and TRBJ2-1 gives the whole variable domain AAGVIQSPRHLIKEKRETATLKCYPIPRHDTVYWYQQGPGQDPQFLISFYEKMQSDKGSIPDRFSAQQFSDYHSELNMSSLELGDSALYFCASGGYEQFFGPGTRLTVL.

This clone was counted only a few times. The V gene is TRBV2, the J gene TRBJ2-5, with 10 positions matching TRBD1. The CDR3 sequence is 15 residues long. V was clipped by 6 bases and J by 4 bases; unmatched bases: 8. The germline V gene encodes CDR1 SNHLY and CDR2 FYNNEI. In DNA form, the CDR3 reads TGTGCCAGCAGCTTTGGGGGACAGGGGAGAGAGACCCAGTACTTC. Protein: CASSFGGQGRETQYF.

The chain combines TRBV4-1 with TRBJ1-2, with TRBD1 as a possible D gene (5 bases). V lost 0 bases, J lost 3 bases, and 11 bases lay in between. The CDR3 has 15 amino acids. In germline, CDR1 is MGHRA, CDR2 YSYEKL. The CDR3 sequence is CASSQEGRRYYGYTF. In DNA form, the CDR3 reads TGCGCCAGCAGCCAAGAGGGGCGCCGCTACTATGGCTACACCTTC.

The chain employs TRBV9 and TRBJ2-1; 9 bases fit TRBD2. The V gene's germline CDR1 is SGDLS and CDR2 YYNGEE. V lost 2 bases and J lost 5; bases outside the gene matches: 11. This CDR3 is built from 17 residues. The CDR3 region is CASSVSGSGWGDNEQFF. For the CDR3, the DNA is TGTGCCAGCAGCGTTAGCGGGAGCGGTTGGGGGGACAATGAGCAGTTCTTC.

The chain couples TRBV10-3 to TRBJ2-2; D is unresolved. The germline CDR1 and CDR2 sequences are ENHRY and SYGVKD. The CDR3 runs to 14 residues. V was shortened by 0 bases and J by 6 bases, with 8 bases between the two germline ends. As DNA, the CDR3 is TGTGCCATCAGTGAGTCGACTCATCCCGGGGAGCTGTTTTTT. It is translated as CAISESTHPGELFF.

The chain employs TRBV6-6 and TRBJ2-7; TRBD2 matches 7 bases. The CDR3 runs to 15 residues. V dropped 7 bases and J dropped 2; count of bases not matched to a gene: 11. Germline V gene lookup returns CDR1 MNHNY and CDR2 SVGAGI (reference sequence). CDR3 bases: TGTGCCAGCACCCGACTGGGGGGGAGGGCCTACGAGCAGTACTTC. It encodes CASTRLGGRAYEQYF.

This rearrangement joins TRBV19 to TRBJ2-2; tentatively, D is TRBD2 (7 bases). V lost 7 bases to trimming and J lost 6 bases, with 21 bases between them. The germline CDR1 and CDR2 sequences are LNHDA and SQIVND (reference sequence). The CDR3 loop spans 16 amino acids. CDR3 DNA: TGTGCCAGTAAAATCGGCGGGGGCCGTAGGGCCGGGGAGCTGTTTTTT. It codes for CASKIGGGRRAGELFF.

The V call is TRBV24-1, the J call TRBJ2-1, with 7 bases matching TRBD1. The CDR3 length is 16 residues. The junction had 6 bases not matched to a gene; V was cut back by 5 bases and J by 0 bases. Germline CDR1 KGHDR, CDR2 SFDVKD. CDR3 DNA: TGTGCCACCAGTGGCCTCCAGGGGGACTCCTACAATGAGCAGTTCTTC. Translated, it gives CATSGLQGDSYNEQFF.

The chain combines TRBV2 with TRBJ2-1; 8 nucleotides match TRBD1. There are 11 residues in the CDR3. The V and J ends lost 8 bases and 7 bases, in that order; junction bases with no gene match: 1. Germline V lookup: CDR1 SNHLY, CDR2 FYNNEI. The chain's CDR3 is CASGQGNEQFF. In DNA form, the CDR3 reads TGTGCCAGCGGACAGGGAAATGAGCAGTTCTTC.